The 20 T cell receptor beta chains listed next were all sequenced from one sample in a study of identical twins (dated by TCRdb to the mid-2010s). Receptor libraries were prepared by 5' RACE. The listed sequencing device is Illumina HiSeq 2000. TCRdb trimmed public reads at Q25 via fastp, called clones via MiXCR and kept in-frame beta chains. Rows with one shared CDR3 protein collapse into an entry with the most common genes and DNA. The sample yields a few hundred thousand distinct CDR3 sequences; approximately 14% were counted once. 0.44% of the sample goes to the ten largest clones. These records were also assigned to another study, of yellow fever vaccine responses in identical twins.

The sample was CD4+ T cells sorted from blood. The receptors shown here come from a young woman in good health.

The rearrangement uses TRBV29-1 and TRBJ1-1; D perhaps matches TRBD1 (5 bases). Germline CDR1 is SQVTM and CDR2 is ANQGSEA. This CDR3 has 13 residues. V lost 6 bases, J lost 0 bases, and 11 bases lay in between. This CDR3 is CSVVAGLNTEAFF. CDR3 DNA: TGCAGCGTGGTAGCAGGGTTGAACACTGAAGCTTTCTTT.

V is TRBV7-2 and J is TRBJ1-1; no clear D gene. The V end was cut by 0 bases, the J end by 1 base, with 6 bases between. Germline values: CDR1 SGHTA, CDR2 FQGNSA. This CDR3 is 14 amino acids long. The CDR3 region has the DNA TGTGCCAGCAGCTTAGCGCGGAGGAACACTGAAGCTTTCTTT. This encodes CASSLARRNTEAFF.

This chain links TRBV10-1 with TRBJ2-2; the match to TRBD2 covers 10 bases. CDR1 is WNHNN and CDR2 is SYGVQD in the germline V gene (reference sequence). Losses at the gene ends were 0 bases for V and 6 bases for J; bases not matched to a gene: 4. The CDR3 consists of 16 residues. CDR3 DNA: TGCGCCAGCAGTGAGTCGCGTCTAGCGGGAGCCGGGGAGCTGTTTTTT. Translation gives CASSESRLAGAGELFF.

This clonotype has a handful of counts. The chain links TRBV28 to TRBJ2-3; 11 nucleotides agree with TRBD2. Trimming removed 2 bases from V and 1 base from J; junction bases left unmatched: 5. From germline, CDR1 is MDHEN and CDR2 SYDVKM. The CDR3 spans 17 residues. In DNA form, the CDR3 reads TGTGCCAGCAGTTTAACTCTAGCGGGGGGACGCACAGATACGCAGTATTTT. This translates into CASSLTLAGGRTDTQYF.

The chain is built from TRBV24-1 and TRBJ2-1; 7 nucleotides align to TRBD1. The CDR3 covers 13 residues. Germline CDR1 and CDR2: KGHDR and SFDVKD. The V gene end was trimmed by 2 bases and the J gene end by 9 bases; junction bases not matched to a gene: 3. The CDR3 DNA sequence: TGTGCCACCAGTGATTACAGGGACAGTGAGCAGTTCTTC. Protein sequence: CATSDYRDSEQFF.

The CDR3 sequence is CASTKGGISYEQYF. The CDR3 DNA follows: TGCGCCAGCACAAAAGGGGGGATCTCCTACGAGCAGTACTTC. This chain joins TRBV10-2 and TRBJ2-7, with D perhaps assigned TRBD1 or TRBD2 (6 bases each). The CDR3 consists of 14 residues. V was shortened by 7 bases and J by 0 bases, with 13 bases between the two germline ends. Per the germline V gene, CDR1 is WSHSY and CDR2 is SAAADI.

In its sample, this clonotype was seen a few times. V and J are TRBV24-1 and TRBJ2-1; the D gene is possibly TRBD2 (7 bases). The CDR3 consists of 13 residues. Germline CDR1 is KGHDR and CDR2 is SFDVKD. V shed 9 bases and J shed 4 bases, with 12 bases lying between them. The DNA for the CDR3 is TGTGCCACCGGACTAGGGGGATACAATGAGCAGTTCTTC. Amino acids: CATGLGGYNEQFF.

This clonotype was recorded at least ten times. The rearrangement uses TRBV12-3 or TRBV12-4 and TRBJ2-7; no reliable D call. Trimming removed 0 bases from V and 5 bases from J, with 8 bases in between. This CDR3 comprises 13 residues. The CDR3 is CASSLAPADEQYF. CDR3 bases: TGTGCCAGCAGTTTAGCGCCGGCTGACGAGCAGTACTTC.

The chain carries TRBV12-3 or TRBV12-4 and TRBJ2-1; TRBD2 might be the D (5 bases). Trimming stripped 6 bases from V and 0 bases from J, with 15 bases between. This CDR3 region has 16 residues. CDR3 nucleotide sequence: TGTGCCAGCAGCCGGATAAGCGGATCCTCCTACAATGAGCAGTTCTTC. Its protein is CASSRISGSSYNEQFF.

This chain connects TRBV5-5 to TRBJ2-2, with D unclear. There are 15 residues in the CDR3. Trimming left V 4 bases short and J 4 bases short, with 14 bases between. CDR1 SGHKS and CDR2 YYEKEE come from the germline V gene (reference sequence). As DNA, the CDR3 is TGTGCCAGCAGCGTATCCCGACTGGGCACCGGGGAGCTGTTTTTT. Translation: CASSVSRLGTGELFF. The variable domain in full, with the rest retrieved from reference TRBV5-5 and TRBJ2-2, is DAGVTQSPTHLIKTRGQQVTLRCSPISGHKSVSWYQQVLGQGPQFIFQYYEKEERGRGNFPDRFSARQFPNYSSELNVNALLLGDSALYLCASSVSRLGTGELFFGEGSRLTVL.

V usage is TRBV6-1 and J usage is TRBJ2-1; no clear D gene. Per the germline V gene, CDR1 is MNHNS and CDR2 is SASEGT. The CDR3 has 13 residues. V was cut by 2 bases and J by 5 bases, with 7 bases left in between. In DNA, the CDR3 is TGTGCCAGCAGTGAAATTGATGACAATGAGCAGTTCTTC. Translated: CASSEIDDNEQFF.

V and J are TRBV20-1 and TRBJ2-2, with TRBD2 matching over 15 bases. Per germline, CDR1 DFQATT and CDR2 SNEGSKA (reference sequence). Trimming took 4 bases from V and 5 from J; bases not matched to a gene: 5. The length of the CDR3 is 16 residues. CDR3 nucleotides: TGCAGTGCTACCGGGACTAGCGGGGGGAATACCGGGGAGCTGTTTTTT. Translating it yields CSATGTSGGNTGELFF.

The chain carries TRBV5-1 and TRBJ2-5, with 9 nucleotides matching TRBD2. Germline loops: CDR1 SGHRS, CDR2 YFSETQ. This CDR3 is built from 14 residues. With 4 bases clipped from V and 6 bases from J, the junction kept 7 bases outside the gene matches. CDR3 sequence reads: CASSPGLALQTQYF. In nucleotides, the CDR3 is TGCGCCAGCAGCCCGGGACTAGCACTGCAGACCCAGTACTTC. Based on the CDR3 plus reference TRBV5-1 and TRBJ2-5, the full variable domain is KAGVTQTPRYLIKTRGQQVTLSCSPISGHRSVSWYQQTPGQGLQFLFEYFSETQRNKGNFPGRFSGRQFSNSRSEMNVSTLELGDSALYLCASSPGLALQTQYFGPGTRLLVL.

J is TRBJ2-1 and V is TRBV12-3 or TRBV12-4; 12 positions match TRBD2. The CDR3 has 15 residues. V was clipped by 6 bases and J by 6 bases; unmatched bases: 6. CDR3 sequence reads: CASRTLAGGPNEQFF. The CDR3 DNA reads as TGTGCCAGCAGGACCCTAGCGGGAGGGCCCAATGAGCAGTTCTTC.

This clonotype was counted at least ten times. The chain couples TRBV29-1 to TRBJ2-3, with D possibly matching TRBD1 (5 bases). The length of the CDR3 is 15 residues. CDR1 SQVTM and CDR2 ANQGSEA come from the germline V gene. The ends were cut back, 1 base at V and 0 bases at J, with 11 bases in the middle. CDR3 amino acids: CSVEGTGPSTDTQYF. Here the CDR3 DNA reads TGCAGCGTTGAAGGAACAGGCCCTAGCACAGATACGCAGTATTTT.

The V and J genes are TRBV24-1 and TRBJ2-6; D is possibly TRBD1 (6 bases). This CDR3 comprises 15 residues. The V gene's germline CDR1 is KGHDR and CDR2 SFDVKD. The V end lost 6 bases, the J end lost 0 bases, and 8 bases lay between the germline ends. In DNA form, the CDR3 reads TGTGCCACCAGTCCCAGGGGCTCTGGGGCCAACGTCCTGACTTTC. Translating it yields CATSPRGSGANVLTF.

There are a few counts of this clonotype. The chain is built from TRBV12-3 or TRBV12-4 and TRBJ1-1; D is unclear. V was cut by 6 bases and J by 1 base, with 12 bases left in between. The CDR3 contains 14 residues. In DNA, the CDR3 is TGTGCCAGCAGGTACCTGGGAGGGAACACTGAAGCTTTCTTT. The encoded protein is CASRYLGGNTEAFF.

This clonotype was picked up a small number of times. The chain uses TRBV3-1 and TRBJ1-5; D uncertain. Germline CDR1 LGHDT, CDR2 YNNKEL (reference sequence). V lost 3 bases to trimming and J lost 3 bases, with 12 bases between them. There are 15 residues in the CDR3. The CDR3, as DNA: TGTGCCAGCAGCCAGTGGGGTACGCCCAATCAGCCCCAGCATTTT. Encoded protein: CASSQWGTPNQPQHF.

The DNA for the CDR3 is TGTGCCAGCAGTCCTTTCGGGGCCAACGTTGGTTCACCCCTCCACTTT. Translated: CASSPFGANVGSPLHF. The chain is built from TRBV12-3 or TRBV12-4 and TRBJ1-6; tentative D call: TRBD1 (5 bases). V was pared by 5 bases and J by 9 bases, with 20 bases between. This CDR3 region has 16 residues.

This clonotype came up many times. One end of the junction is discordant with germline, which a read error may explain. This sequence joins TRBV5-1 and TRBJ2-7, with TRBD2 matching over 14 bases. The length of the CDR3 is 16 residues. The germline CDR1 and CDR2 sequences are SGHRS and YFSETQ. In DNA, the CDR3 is TGTGCCAGCAGCTTAGGTGGGACTAGCGGGAGCTACGAGCAGTACTTC. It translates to CASSLGGTSGSYEQYF.